This T cell receptor (beta chain) was recovered during a study of patients and donors after allogeneic stem cell transplantation. From germline, CDR1 is SGHTA and CDR2 FQGNSA. Trimming took off 5 bases at V and 1 base at J, with 15 bases between the two ends. This CDR3 is 16 amino acids long. TCRdb reprocessed the RT-PCR reads via MiXCR and lists one record per CDR3 protein. This sample has about 110,000 distinct CDR3 sequences, with 35% found just once. Source material: blood, either unsorted or a sorted T cell fraction (not recorded which). The chain carries TRBV7-2 and TRBJ2-4, with D perhaps TRBD1 or TRBD2 (5 bases each). This clonotype was obtained from a human donor who was either an allogeneic HSCT recipient or a stem cell or donor lymphocyte infusion donor (not recorded which). It is not recorded whose cells these are; they may come from a transplant donor. The CDR3 loop reads CASSPPGTTAKNIQYF. DNA of the CDR3: TGTGCCAGCAGCCCACCCGGGACGACGGCCAAAAACATTCAGTACTTC.